The 8 T cell receptor beta chains listed next were all sequenced from one sample in a study of metastatic and nonmetastatic thyroid tumors. TCRdb re-called the PCR reads with MiXCR. This sample has 35,000 to 50,000 clones, with about 12% found just once. None of the patients had undergone any treatment ahead of thyroid surgery. The sequencing input was blood. The receptors stem from a male donor with papillary thyroid cancer or a benign thyroid nodule (not recorded which). Some clones in this sample may be carry-over from other donors' samples.

This clone was counted ten times or more. One base away lies a much larger clone, so this may be a sequencing read error. J is TRBJ1-6 and V is TRBV27; 8 positions agree with TRBD1. This CDR3 spans 14 amino acids. Germline V CDR1 and CDR2: MNHEY, SMNVEV (reference sequence). CDR3 DNA: TGTGCCAGCAGGGGGGGGACAGGACCTTCACCCCCCCACTTT. Amino acid sequence: CASRGGTGPSPPHF.

The chain couples TRBV20-1 to TRBJ1-1; the D gene is possibly TRBD1 (5 bases). Germline CDR1 reads DFQATT; CDR2 reads SNEGSKA (reference sequence). Trimming took off 3 bases at V and 5 bases at J, with 16 bases between the two ends. This CDR3 region has 14 residues. CDR3 in DNA: TGCAGTGCTAGTAGGGGCAGGGAGAGAACTGAAGCTTTCTTT. Its protein product is CSASRGRERTEAFF.

This chain uses TRBV11-1 with TRBJ1-2; tentative D call: TRBD1 (6 bases). CDR3 size: 17 residues. Germline-derived CDR1 and CDR2 are SGHAT and FQDESV (reference sequence). Trimming cost V 0 bases and J 8 bases, with 22 bases left between them. The CDR3 spells CASSLAAGASIRGGYTF. The CDR3 DNA sequence: TGTGCCAGCAGCTTAGCGGCCGGGGCCAGCATCAGGGGCGGCTACACCTTC. Together with reference TRBV11-1 and TRBJ1-2, the CDR3 gives the full variable domain: EAEVAQSPRYKITEKSQAVAFWCDPISGHATLYWYRQILGQGPELLVQFQDESVVDDSQLPKDRFSAERLKGVDSTLKIQPAELGDSAMYLCASSLAAGASIRGGYTFGSGTRLTVV.

This clone has more than one count but fewer than ten. One junction end does not reproduce the germline sequence, and a read error may be involved. V and J are TRBV28 and TRBJ1-1, with D unresolved. There are 11 residues in the CDR3. Germline CDR1 is MDHEN and CDR2 is SYDVKM. CDR3 DNA: TGTACCAGCATCTTTGACACTGAAGCTTTCTTT. Translating gives CTSIFDTEAFF.

This clone was picked up many times. A junction boundary mismatches the germline segment, possibly from a read error. The V call is TRBV6-2 or TRBV6-3, the J call TRBJ2-1, with 11 bases matching TRBD1. The CDR3 extends over 13 amino acids. Germline V lookup: CDR1 MNHEY, CDR2 SVGEGT. The CDR3 DNA reads TGTGCCAGCAGGGACAGGGGGCATAGGTCGTGGCTCTTC. It yields the protein CASRDRGHRSWLF.

This clone was observed at least ten times. The chain uses TRBV20-1 and TRBJ2-7, with 11 bases aligning to TRBD2. This CDR3 comprises 14 residues. Germline CDR1 DFQATT, CDR2 SNEGSKA (reference sequence). V shed 5 bases, J shed 3 bases, and the junction held 6 bases outside the gene matches. This chain's CDR3 is CSAPTSGTLYEQYF. The CDR3 DNA is TGCAGTGCTCCGACTAGCGGGACGCTCTACGAGCAGTACTTC.

Many counts were recorded for this clone. The J gene is TRBJ2-7, the V gene TRBV5-1; maybe TRBD2 (6 bases). The CDR3 totals 15 residues. Trimming pared 3 bases from V and 4 bases from J, leaving 17 bases between. Looked up from germline, CDR1 is SGHRS and CDR2 is YFSETQ. The CDR3 region has the DNA TGCGCCAGCAGCTCCCTAGCGCAGGGAGAGTACGAGCAGTACTTC. Translation gives CASSSLAQGEYEQYF.

The gene calls are TRBV19 and TRBJ2-7, with no clear D. The germline CDR1 and CDR2 sequences are LNHDA and SQIVND (reference sequence). Trimming took 1 base from V and 0 from J, leaving 16 bases between them. The CDR3 is 17 amino acids. CDR3 loop: CASSIVPWWKSSYEQYF. CDR3 DNA sequence: TGTGCCAGTAGTATAGTCCCCTGGTGGAAGAGCTCCTACGAGCAGTACTTC.